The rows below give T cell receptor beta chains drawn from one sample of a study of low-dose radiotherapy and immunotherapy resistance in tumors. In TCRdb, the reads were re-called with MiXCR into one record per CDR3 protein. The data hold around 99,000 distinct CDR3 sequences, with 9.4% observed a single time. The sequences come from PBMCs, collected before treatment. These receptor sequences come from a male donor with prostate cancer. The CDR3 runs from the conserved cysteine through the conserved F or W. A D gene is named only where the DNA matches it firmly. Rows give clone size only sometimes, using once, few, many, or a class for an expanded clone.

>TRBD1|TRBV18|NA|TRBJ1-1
CASSPGLRGEAFF
TGTGCCAGCTCACCCGGCCTCAGGGGGGAGGCTTTCTTT
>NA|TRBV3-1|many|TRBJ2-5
CASSGRGLYQETQYF
TGTGCCAGCAGCGGCAGGGGCCTGTACCAAGAGACCCAGTACTTC
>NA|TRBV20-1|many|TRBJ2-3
CSAYGLDTQYF
TGCAGTGCCTATGGGTTGGATACGCAGTATTTT
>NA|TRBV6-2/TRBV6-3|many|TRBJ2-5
CASSLDVGGQETQYF
TGTGCCAGCAGTTTGGATGTGGGGGGCCAAGAGACCCAGTACTTC
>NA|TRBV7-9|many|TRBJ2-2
CASSLSGELFF
TGTGCCAGCAGCTTATCCGGGGAGCTGTTTTTT
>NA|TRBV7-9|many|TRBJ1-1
CASSLGHRTYKAFF
TGTGCCAGCAGCCTGGGACACCGAACATACAAAGCTTTCTTT
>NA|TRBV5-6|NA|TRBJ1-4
CASRGQLNEKLFF
TGTGCCAGCAGAGGACAGTTGAATGAAAAACTGTTTTTT
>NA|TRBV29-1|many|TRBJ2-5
CSVGSGALTQYF
TGCAGCGTTGGGAGCGGCGCCCTCACCCAGTACTTC
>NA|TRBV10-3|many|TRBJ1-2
CAISESEVYGYTF
TGTGCCATCAGTGAGTCAGAAGTCTATGGCTACACCTTC
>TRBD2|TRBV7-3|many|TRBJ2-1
CATGTSGGNEQFF
TGTGCCACGGGGACTAGCGGTGGTAATGAGCAGTTCTTC
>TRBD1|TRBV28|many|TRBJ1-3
CASSQGAGNTIYF
TGTGCCAGCAGTCAGGGGGCTGGAAACACCATATATTTT
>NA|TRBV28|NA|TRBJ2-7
CASKRQGIYEQYF
TGTGCCAGCAAGCGGCAGGGGATCTACGAGCAGTACTTC
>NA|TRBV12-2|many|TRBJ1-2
CASRLGNGGGSVYGYTF
TGTGCAAGTCGCTTAGGCAACGGGGGGGGGTCGGTCTATGGCTACACCTTC
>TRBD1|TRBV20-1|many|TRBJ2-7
CSAGLVPGGEQYF
TGCAGTGCTGGATTAGTTCCAGGGGGCGAGCAGTACTTC
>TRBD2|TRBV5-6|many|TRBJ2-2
CASSHTSGSRTGELFF
TGTGCCAGCAGCCATACTAGCGGGAGTAGGACCGGGGAGCTGTTTTTT
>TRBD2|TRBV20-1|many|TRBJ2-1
CSAPIRGGSSYNEQFF
TGCAGTGCTCCAATTAGGGGCGGGAGCTCCTACAATGAGCAGTTCTTC
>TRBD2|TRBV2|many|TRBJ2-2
CASKREGPTGELFF
TGTGCCAGCAAGCGGGAGGGCCCCACCGGGGAGCTGTTTTTT
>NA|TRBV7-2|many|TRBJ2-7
CASSLDLWEQYF
TGTGCCAGCAGCTTAGATCTGTGGGAGCAGTACTTC
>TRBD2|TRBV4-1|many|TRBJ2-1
CASSLQGLAVSYNEQFF
TGCGCCAGCAGCCTGCAGGGACTAGCGGTATCCTACAATGAGCAGTTCTTC
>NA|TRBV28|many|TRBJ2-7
CASRSPGQSYEQYF
TGTGCCAGCAGGTCCCCGGGGCAGTCCTACGAGCAGTACTTC
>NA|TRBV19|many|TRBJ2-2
CASSIDPGHTNTGELFF
TGTGCCAGTAGTATAGACCCGGGACACACGAACACCGGGGAGCTGTTTTTT
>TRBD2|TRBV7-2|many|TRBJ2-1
CASSLVSLRLAGERNEQFF
TGTGCCAGCAGCTTAGTGAGCCTTAGACTAGCGGGAGAGAGGAATGAGCAGTTCTTC